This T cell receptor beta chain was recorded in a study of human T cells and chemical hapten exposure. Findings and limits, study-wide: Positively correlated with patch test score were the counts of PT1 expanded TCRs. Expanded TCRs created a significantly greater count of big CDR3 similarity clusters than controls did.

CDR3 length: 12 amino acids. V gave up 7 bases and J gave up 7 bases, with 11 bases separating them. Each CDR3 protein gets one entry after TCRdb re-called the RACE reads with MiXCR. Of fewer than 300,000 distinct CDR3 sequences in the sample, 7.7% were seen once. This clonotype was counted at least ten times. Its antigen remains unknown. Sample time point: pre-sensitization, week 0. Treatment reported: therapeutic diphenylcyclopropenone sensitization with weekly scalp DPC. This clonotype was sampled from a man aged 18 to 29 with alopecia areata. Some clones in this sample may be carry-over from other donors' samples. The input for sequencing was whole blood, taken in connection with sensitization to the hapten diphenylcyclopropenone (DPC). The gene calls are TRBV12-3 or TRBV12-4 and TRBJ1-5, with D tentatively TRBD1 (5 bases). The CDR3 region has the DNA TGTGCCAGCAACCGGGGGGAACAGCCCCAGCATTTT. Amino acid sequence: CASNRGEQPQHF.